This TCR beta chain was documented in a study of regulatory T cells in long-lasting Graves disease (dated by TCRdb to the early 2020s). Concerning the study at large: Persistent Graves' disease was defined as persistently positive TSH receptor autoantibodies together with antithyroid drug treatment for over 5 years. Persistent Graves' disease patients were compared with newly diagnosed Graves' disease patients by peripheral blood TCR sequencing and RNA sequencing. The study took place in China and was registered as a clinical trial. A total of roughly 33 samples underwent TCR sequencing: about 13 from persistent and roughly 20 from newly diagnosed Graves' disease patients. Persistent Graves' disease patients in the clinical cohort had taken antithyroid drugs for 9 to 11 years on average.

The sample's time point label is to be understood as: persistent/refractory GD, antithyroid drugs over 5 years with positive TRAb. RNA was extracted from PBMCs in TRIzol for both TCR sequencing and RNA sequencing. The diagnosis of Graves' disease was made according to American Thyroid Association guidelines. Patients for the study were recruited at an endocrinology department in Xi'an, China. From each patient, about 9 milliliters of peripheral blood was collected into an EDTA anticoagulant tube. Ficoll Paque Plus density gradient separation was used to isolate PBMCs, and no further T cell sorting was performed. An Agilent 2100 Bioanalyzer and agarose gel were used to assess RNA quality, and a NanoDrop 2000 was used to measure RNA concentration. What the work shows at the level of the full study, not this receptor alone: The authors acknowledged the small sample size as a limitation that may reduce accuracy. Persistent Graves' disease patients showed lower TCR Shannon entropy and fewer highly expanded clones than newly diagnosed patients, suggesting clonal expansion. More public clonotypes were shared among persistent patients (more than 2,500) than among newly diagnosed patients (roughly 1,000). Peripheral blood alone was examined, since thyroid tissue, which constituted the primary lesion, could not be accessed. Sequencing and analysis were limited to the TCR beta chain.

The library was produced with multiplex PCR. Instrument on record: Illumina HiSeq 4000. To build TCR beta libraries, CDR3 regions were amplified by Arm-PCR using iRepertoire HTBI primers. Gel purification was performed on PCR products prior to sequencing. The paper's processing steps were these. Gene usage analysis of CDR3 amino acid clonotypes used the roughly 60 TRBV and some 13 TRBJ segments found across samples. COPE and FqMerger were used to merge filtered high-quality paired reads into contigs. BLAST was used to align contigs to IMGT TRBV, TRBD and TRBJ reference genes, with CDR3 defined following IMGT. Any clonotype with a frequency above 0.1% was classified as a highly expanded clone. Shannon entropy served as the measure of repertoire diversity, while the Gini coefficient captured V-J evenness. A clonotype found in more than one individual was treated as public. The raw public data were reprocessed by TCRdb itself: fastp quality trimming at Q25, MiXCR clonotype calling, in-frame beta chains only. Every entry covers one CDR3 protein and lists the most common genes and DNA from its rows. The V and J calls were not made by the authors but by TCRdb's processing. The sample table shows about 400,000 distinct CDR3 sequences, and around 21% are seen once. Less than 25% of the sample lies in the top ten.

This clonotype was counted between two and nine times. The antigen this receptor binds is unknown. No much larger clone exists at a distance of one base, and base qualities are not known. The origin of this receptor is a female donor with Graves disease. The sample in question was peripheral blood mononuclear cells (PBMCs), obtained when the disease was refractory, from a patient treated with antithyroid drugs.

The CDR3 protein is CSAGLAGGPYTGELFF. The DNA reads as follows: TGCAGTGCCGGACTAGCGGGAGGGCCGTACACCGGGGAGCTGTTTTTT. Recombination connected TRBV20-1 to TRBJ2-2; TRBD2 agrees with 15 junctional bases. From V the trimming removes 6 bases and from J it removes 3 bases, while the gene matches leave 5 bases of the junction unaccounted for. Based on the germline V gene (reference sequence), the CDR1 and CDR2 sequences are DFQATT and SNEGSKA. The cysteine opens and the phenylalanine closes a CDR3 of 16 amino acids. CDR3 DNA is the only sequence kept; it has 48 bases, read in frame from the first base.